This T cell receptor beta chain appears in the sequencing data of a study of blood T cell repertoires in COVID-19. Profiled with immunoSEQ multiplex PCR; TCRdb holds only in-frame clones, not every one. Seen here are tens of thousands of clones, roughly 71% observed once, and the top ten hold about 15%. The TCR sequence derives from a man between 60 and 70 years old with COVID-19, enrolled during active disease. Sequenced: peripheral blood.

CDR3 bases: TGTGCCAGCAGTGGAGAAGGGGCAGGGGGAGAGACCCAGTACTTC. Residues: CASSGEGAGGETQYF. The rearrangement links TRBV2 to TRBJ2-5, with 7 bases lining up with TRBD1. The CDR3 loop spans 15 amino acids. Germline V gene sequence: CDR1 SNHLY, CDR2 FYNNEI. Trimming at V came to 4 bases and at J to 4 bases, leaving 9 bases not matched to a gene.